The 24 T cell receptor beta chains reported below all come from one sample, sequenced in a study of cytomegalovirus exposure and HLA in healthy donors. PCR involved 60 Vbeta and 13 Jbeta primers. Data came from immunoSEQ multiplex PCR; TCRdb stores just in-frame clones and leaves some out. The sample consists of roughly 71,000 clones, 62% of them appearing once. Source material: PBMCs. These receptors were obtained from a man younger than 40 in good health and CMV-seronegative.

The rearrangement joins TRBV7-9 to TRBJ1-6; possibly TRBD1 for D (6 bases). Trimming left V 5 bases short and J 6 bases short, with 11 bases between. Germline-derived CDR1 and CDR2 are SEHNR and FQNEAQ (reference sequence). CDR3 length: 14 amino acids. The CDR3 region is CASSEGVTNSPLHF. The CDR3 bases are TGTGCCAGCAGCGAGGGGGTTACTAATTCACCCCTCCACTTT.

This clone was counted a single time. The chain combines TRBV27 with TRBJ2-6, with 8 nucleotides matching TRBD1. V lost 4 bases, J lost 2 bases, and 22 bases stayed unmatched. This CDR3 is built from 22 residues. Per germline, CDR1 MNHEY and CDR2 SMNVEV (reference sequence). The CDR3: CASSSPLFGDRPPRAGANVLTF. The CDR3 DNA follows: TGTGCCAGCAGTTCTCCACTCTTCGGGGACAGGCCGCCTAGGGCTGGGGCCAACGTCCTGACTTTC.

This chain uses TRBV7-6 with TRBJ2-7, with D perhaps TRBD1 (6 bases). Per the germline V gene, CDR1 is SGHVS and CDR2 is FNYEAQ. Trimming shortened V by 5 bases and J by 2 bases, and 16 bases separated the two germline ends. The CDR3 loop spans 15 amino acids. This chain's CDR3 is CASSPLRGTPYEQYF. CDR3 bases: TGTGCCAGCAGCCCTCTTAGGGGGACCCCCTACGAGCAGTACTTC. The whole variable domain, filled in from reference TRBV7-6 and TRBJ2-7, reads GAGVSQSPRYKVTKRGQDVALRCDPISGHVSLYWYRQALGQGPEFLTYFNYEAQQDKSGLPNDRFSAERPEGSISTLTIQRTEQRDSAMYRCASSPLRGTPYEQYFGPGTRLTVT.

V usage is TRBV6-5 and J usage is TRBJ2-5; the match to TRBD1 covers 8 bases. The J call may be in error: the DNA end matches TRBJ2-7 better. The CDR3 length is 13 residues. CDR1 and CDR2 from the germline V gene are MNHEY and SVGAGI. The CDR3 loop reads CASSRQGFHEQYF. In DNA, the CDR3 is TGTGCCAGCAGTCGACAGGGGTTCCACGAGCAGTACTTC.

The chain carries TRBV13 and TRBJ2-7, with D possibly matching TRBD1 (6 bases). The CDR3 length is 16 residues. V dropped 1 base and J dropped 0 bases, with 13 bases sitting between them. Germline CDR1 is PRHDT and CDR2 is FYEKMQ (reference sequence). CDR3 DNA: TGTGCCAGCAGCTTAGTGAGACAGGACAACTCCTACGAGCAGTACTTC. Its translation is CASSLVRQDNSYEQYF.

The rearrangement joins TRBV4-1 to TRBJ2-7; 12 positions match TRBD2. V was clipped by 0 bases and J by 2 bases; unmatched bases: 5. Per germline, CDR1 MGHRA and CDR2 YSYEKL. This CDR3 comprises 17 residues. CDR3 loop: CASSQDSGLAGTYEQYF. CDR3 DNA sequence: TGCGCCAGCAGCCAAGATTCCGGACTAGCGGGGACCTACGAGCAGTACTTC.

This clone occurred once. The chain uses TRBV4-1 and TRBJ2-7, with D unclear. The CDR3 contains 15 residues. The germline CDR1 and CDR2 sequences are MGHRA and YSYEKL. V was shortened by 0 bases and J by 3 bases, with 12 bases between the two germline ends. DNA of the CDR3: TGCGCCAGCAGCCAAGATCATGCCTCAGTCTACGAGCAGTACTTC. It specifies CASSQDHASVYEQYF.

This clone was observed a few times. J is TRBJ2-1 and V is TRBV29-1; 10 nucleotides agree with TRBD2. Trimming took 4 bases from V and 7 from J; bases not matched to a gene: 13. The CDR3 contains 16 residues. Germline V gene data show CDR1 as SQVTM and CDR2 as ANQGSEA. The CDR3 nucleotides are TGCAGCGTTGGGATTTGGCTAGCGGGGGATAAGAATGAGCAGTTCTTC. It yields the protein CSVGIWLAGDKNEQFF.

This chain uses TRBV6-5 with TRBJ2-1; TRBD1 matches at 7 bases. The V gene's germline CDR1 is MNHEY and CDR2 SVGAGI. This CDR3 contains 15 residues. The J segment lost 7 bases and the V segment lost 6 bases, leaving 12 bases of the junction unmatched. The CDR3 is CASRRDSARGNEQFF. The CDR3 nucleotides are TGTGCCAGCAGACGGGACAGCGCCAGGGGGAATGAGCAGTTCTTC.

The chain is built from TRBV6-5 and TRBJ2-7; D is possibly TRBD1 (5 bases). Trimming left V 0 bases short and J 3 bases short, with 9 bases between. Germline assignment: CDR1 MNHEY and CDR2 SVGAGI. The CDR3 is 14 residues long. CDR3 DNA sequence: TGTGCCAGCAGTTACTCTCCCAGGGACTACGAGCAGTACTTC. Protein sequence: CASSYSPRDYEQYF.

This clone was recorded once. The CDR3 spells CASSPLEDANQPQHF. CDR3 in DNA: TGTGCCAGCAGTCCCCTCGAGGATGCTAATCAGCCCCAGCATTTT. The rearrangement joins TRBV6-5 to TRBJ1-5; D remains unclear. CDR3 length: 15 residues. The V and J ends lost 5 bases and 4 bases respectively, with 15 bases between them. Germline values: CDR1 MNHEY, CDR2 SVGAGI.

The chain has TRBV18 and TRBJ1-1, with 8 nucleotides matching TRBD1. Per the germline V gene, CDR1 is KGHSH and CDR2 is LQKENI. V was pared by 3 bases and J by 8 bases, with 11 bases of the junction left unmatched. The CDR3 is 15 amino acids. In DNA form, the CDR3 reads TGTGCCAGCTCACCCCGGGCGTATCAGGGGGCAGAAGCTTTCTTT. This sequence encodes CASSPRAYQGAEAFF. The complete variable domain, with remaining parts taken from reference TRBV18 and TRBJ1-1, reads NAGVMQNPRHLVRRRGQEARLRCSPMKGHSHVYWYRQLPEEGLKFMVYLQKENIIDESGMPKERFSAEFPKEGPSILRIQQVVRGDSAAYFCASSPRAYQGAEAFFGQGTRLTVV.

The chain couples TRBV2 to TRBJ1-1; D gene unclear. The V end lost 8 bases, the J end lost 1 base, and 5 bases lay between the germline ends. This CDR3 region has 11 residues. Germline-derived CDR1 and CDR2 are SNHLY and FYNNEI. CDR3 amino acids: CASGQNTEAFF. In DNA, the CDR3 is TGTGCCAGCGGCCAGAACACTGAAGCTTTCTTT.

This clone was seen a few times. CDR3 coding DNA: TGTGCCAGCAGCTTGTTGGTAACAGCTCAAGAGACCCAGTACTTC. Protein product: CASSLLVTAQETQYF. V usage is TRBV5-6 and J usage is TRBJ2-5, with no clear D. The germline CDR1 and CDR2 sequences are SGHDT and YYEEEE. V was pared by 1 base and J by 2 bases, with 12 bases between. The CDR3 has 15 residues.

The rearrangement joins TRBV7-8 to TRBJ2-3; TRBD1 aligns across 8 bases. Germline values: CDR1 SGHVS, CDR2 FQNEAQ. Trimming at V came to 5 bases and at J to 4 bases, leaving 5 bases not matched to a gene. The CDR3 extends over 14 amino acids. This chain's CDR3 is CASSRPTGADTQYF. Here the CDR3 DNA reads TGTGCCAGCAGCCGCCCGACAGGGGCAGATACGCAGTATTTT.

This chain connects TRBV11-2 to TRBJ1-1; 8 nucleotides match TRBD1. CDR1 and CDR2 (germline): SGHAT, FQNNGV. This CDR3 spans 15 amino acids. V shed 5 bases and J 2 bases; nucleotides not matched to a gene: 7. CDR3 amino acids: CASSLPGQVNTEAFF. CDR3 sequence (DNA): TGTGCCAGCAGCCTGCCGGGACAGGTCAACACTGAAGCTTTCTTT.

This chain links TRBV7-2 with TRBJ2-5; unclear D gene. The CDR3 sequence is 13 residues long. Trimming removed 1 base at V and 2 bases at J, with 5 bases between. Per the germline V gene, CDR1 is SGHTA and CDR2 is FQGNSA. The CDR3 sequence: CASSLDFQETQYF. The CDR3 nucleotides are TGTGCCAGCAGCTTAGACTTTCAAGAGACCCAGTACTTC.

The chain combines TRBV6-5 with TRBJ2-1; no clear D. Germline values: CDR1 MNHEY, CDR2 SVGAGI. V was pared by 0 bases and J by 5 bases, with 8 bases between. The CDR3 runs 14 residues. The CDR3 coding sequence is TGTGCCAGCAGTTACTCGAACCAGAACAATGAGCAGTTCTTC. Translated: CASSYSNQNNEQFF.

The CDR3 reads CASSEHQSRGYTF. CDR3 coding DNA: TGTGCCAGCAGTGAACATCAGTCTAGGGGCTACACCTTC. The rearrangement joins TRBV6-1 to TRBJ1-2; no firm D call. Germline CDR1 and CDR2: MNHNS and SASEGT. There are 13 residues in the CDR3. Trimming cost V 2 bases and J 8 bases, with 12 bases left between them.

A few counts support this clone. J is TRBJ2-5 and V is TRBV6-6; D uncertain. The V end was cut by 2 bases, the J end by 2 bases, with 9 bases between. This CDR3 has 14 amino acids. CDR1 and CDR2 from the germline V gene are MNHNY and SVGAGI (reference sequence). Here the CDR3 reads CASSYRVVQETQYF. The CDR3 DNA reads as TGTGCCAGCAGTTACAGAGTAGTACAAGAGACCCAGTACTTC.

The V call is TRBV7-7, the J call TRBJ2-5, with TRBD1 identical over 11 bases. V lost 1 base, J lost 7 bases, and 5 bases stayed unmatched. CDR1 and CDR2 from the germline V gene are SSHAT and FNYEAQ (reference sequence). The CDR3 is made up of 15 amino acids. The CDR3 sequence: CASSLGGQGAGTQYF. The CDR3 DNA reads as TGTGCCAGCAGCTTAGGAGGACAGGGGGCAGGGACCCAGTACTTC. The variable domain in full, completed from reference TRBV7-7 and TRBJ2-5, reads GAGVSQSPRYKVTKRGQDVTLRCDPISSHATLYWYQQALGQGPEFLTYFNYEAQPDKSGLPSDRFSAERPEGSISTLTIQRTEQRDSAMYRCASSLGGQGAGTQYFGPGTRLLVL.

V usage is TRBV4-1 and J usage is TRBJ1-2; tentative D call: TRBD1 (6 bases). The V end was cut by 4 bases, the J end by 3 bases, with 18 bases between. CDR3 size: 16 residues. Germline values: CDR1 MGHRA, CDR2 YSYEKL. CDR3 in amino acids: CASSPEIVQGYYGYTF. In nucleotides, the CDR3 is TGCGCCAGCAGCCCGGAAATAGTACAGGGCTACTATGGCTACACCTTC.

The CDR3 region is CASSYGTLVGTGELFF. The CDR3 DNA reads TGTGCCAGCAGTTACGGGACTCTCGTCGGGACCGGGGAGCTGTTTTTT. This chain connects TRBV6-5 to TRBJ2-2, with D possibly being TRBD2 (6 bases). There are 16 residues in the CDR3. V was clipped by 2 bases and J by 5 bases, with 15 bases between them. Germline CDR1 MNHEY, CDR2 SVGAGI.

CDR3 residues: CATSRPLGLTGELFF. The CDR3 DNA sequence: TGTGCCACCAGCAGGCCCCTGGGGCTCACCGGGGAGCTGTTTTTT. The rearrangement uses TRBV15 and TRBJ2-2; possible D gene TRBD1, 5 bases. This CDR3 has 15 residues. V lost 3 bases to trimming and J lost 4 bases, with 12 bases between them. CDR1 and CDR2 from the germline V gene are LNHNV and YYDKDF (reference sequence).